The source of this TCR beta chain is a study of cytomegalovirus exposure and HLA in healthy donors (dated by TCRdb to 2016 to 2017). Study-wide context: In an earlier analysis of 550 to 750 of the donors, 250 to 350 Gb of sequence data and approximately 100 million unique TCR beta sequences from 180 million or so T cells were reported. Roughly 300 gigabases of sequencing data and around 85 million unique TCR sequences made up an early release that covered approximately 700 HLA-typed donors. The study aimed to test whether signatures of past pathogen exposure could be identified by cataloging public T cell receptors. A later analysis re-analyzed previously published TCR beta repertoires from roughly 630 donors and added high-resolution HLA genotyping to study TCR occurrence patterns. The number of donors typed differed by locus, with 629-630 for A, B, C, DRB1 and DQB1, about 500 for DQA1, 606 for DPA1, and around 460 for DPB1. Because of strong linkage in the cohort, a handful of DR-DQ haplotypes were treated as single units for association and clustering. On average, around 240,000 unique TCR beta nucleotide sequences were sequenced per donor among 398 genotyped donors of the cohort, with around 19% of those sequences being non-productive. The study used immunosequencing to profile the T cell repertoires of 670 or so subjects and linked those repertoires to cytomegalovirus serostatus. In the later analysis, no new phenotypic data were used to find candidate immune exposures; instead, reliance was placed on TCR beta sequences and their occurrence across donors. All discovery cohort repertoires had been generated on a single sequencing platform. In an earlier analysis of roughly 580 of the donors, high-throughput TCR beta sequencing was used to judge whether each TCR beta V gene segment behaved as functional or pseudogenic. Donor age, sex, ethnicity and CMV serostatus were compiled alongside the repertoire data. To predict cytomegalovirus infection status, the study brought together high-throughput TCR immunosequencing, statistical association of individual TCRs with disease status, and machine learning. HLA typing included class I and class II loci at four-digit resolution. A later genetic analysis took genome-wide SNP genotypes for about 55% of the 666 donors and used that subset as a discovery cohort. Among the approximately 420 genotyped donors, approximately 77% belonged to the genetic ancestry cluster associated with self-reported Caucasian donors. In addition to the first cohort of 650 to 800 subjects, a separate validation cohort of 100 to 150 different subjects was used. Broader findings and caveats from the paper: A few of the identified cytomegalovirus-associated TCR beta chains were confirmed in vitro to be specific for cytomegalovirus antigens. At a false discovery rate of 0.05, a later analysis linked 16,951 TCR beta sequences to specific HLA alleles. A total of roughly 160 TCR beta chains were listed by the study as associated with cytomegalovirus. Compared with the roughly 600-donor mean, donors in an Asian-associated ancestry cluster had fewer N-insertions in productive TCRs, according to a later genetic analysis. Several of the top co-occurrence clusters appeared to be linked to parvovirus B19, influenza, CMV and Epstein-Barr virus, according to a later analysis. Broadly in line with IMGT annotations, most TCR beta V segments showed up in productive rearrangements about 90% or about 30% of the time in an earlier analysis of approximately 600 of the donors. Only TCR beta chains were sequenced in this cohort, and the absence of alpha or paired-chain data limited detectable features. Some 16 rarely observed V segments, including chromosome 9 orphons, were excluded from the earlier analysis of approximately 500 of the donors because counts were too low. V-gene and J-gene trimming of TCR beta chains was associated with a missense DCLRE1C variant in a later genetic analysis, and the association was replicated in an independent cohort. Correlated functional status among segregating V segments might be attributable to linkage disequilibrium, but an unknown experimental factor could not be ruled out. While some public TCRs were present in many individuals, most TCR sequences turned up only very rarely across donors. Most CMV-associated TCR beta chains appeared to be HLA-restricted in a later analysis, and the HLA associations seemed to be driven largely by CMV exposure. For the cohort, immune exposure information was limited to CMV serostatus. It was suggested by the authors that the approach could potentially be generalized to other disease states and immunological phenotypes. Roughly uniform sequencing depth across donors was assumed in presence/absence analyses, although this assumption may not hold. A further reported finding was that TCR beta sequences accurately predicted the HLA-A and HLA-B alleles for most subjects in the first cohort. The sequencing pipeline was judged likely to have produced a cluster of highly shared sequence variants as a technical artifact. A later analysis found that TCR association rates varied across HLA loci, with DRB1 alleles showing the most associated TCRs and HLA-C alleles the fewest. Some IMGT-functional V segments, including TRBV6-2 and TRBV6-3, could not be distinguished by the 87-base-pair reads and were therefore excluded. Because HLA typing was missing for some donors at each locus, association tests included only the typed subset. In a later analysis, HLA-associated TCR beta chains were found to be more clonally expanded and to have lower generation probabilities than equally common non-associated chains. Strong co-occurrence of HLA alleles, especially DR and DQ, made assigning TCR associations to individual alleles difficult. In both the original and validation cohorts, the classifier was reported to diagnose cytomegalovirus status with high specificity and sensitivity.

Libraries came from the immunoSEQ multiplex PCR assay. A mixture of 60 forward primers for TCR Vbeta segments and 13 reverse primers for TCR Jbeta segments was used in the multiplex PCR. The CDR3 region of rearranged TCR beta genes was amplified from genomic DNA with a multiplex PCR assay. The amplified TCR beta libraries were sequenced on the Illumina HiSeq System as 87-base-pair reads. In the original analysis: Across the 500 to 850 repertoires, a later analysis counted some 80 million unique TCR beta chains, 9.5 million to 13 million of which were shared by at least two donors. Raw reads were error-corrected and collapsed into unique sequences by a nearest-neighbor algorithm in which closely related sequences were merged to remove PCR and sequencing errors. Alignment of CDR3 sequences to IMGT reference sequences was used to assign V, D and J gene segments. Each retained sequence needed at least a six-nucleotide match to both a V gene segment and a J gene segment. Rearrangements were called productive when the CDR3 lacked stop codons and stayed in frame with V and J; all others were non-productive. CDR3 was defined by IMGT convention, running from the second conserved V-encoded cysteine to the conserved J-encoded phenylalanine. In an earlier analysis of approximately 590 of the donors, sequences lacking an unambiguous match to a single V gene segment were excluded. An earlier analysis of several hundred of the donors called V segments functional above 56.7% productive rearrangements and segregating when the between-donor standard deviation exceeded 5%. A statistical classification framework was built to diagnose cytomegalovirus status from the catalog of TCR beta chain sequences. A later analysis assigned V and J genes by comparing TCR nucleotide sequences with IMGT/GENE-DB human TR gene sequences. A later analysis assigned CDR3 sequences and most-parsimonious VDJ recombination scenarios with the TCRdist pipeline. In a later analysis, every TCR beta chain was defined by the combination of its CDR3 amino acid sequence and its V-gene family, and reads without a unique V-gene family were dropped. As a way to deal with suspected cross-contamination and a sequencing artifact, a later analysis dropped hundreds of nucleotide sequences that were highly shared and had low generation probability. In a later analysis, a clonal expansion index for each public chain was calculated from normalized within-repertoire ranks of inferred template counts. A later analysis computed generation probabilities with a VDJ recombination model fitted to out-of-frame rearrangements, and checked the results against IGoR. Hypergeometric tests were used in a later analysis to score TCR-TCR, TCR-HLA and TCR-CMV co-occurrence, with a repertoire-size bias correction applied to the TCR pairs. A later analysis estimated false discovery rates by permuting HLA or CMV assignments 20 times. In a later analysis, co-occurring TCRs were grouped with DBSCAN, and TCRdist sequence similarity was added when clustering was performed within HLA-allele-positive subsets. Repertoires with fewer than 30,000 or more than 120,000 public chains were left out of co-occurrence clustering, as were five repertoires with anomalous nucleotide sharing. Imported from immuneACCESS, the table was reduced by TCRdb to in-frame sequences with V and J called. These copies leave out some clones; in studies compared against another copy, an unresolved V gene accounts for under half, and the cause of the remainder is not known. V and J calls and clone size are copied from that table; D and trimming were computed from the DNA. A total of about 140,000 clones appear in this sample, around 75% of them only once. The ten biggest clones cover 2.5% to 4% of the sample.

From the germline V gene, CDR1 is MNHNS and CDR2 is SASEGT. V is cut by 0 bases and J by 4 bases, and the space between the germline ends is 12 bases. The CDR3 goes from the cysteine to the phenylalanine over 15 residues. Only the CDR3 part of the read is kept: 45 bases, read in frame from the first base. In total, approximately 690 healthy bone marrow donors made up the cohort. All cohort members were sampled while nominally healthy, although unrecorded immune exposures were likely present. The donor tested CMV seronegative and was one of the 352 seronegative cohort members. A peripheral blood sample was collected from each donor, and TCR beta sequencing was performed on peripheral blood mononuclear cells. Genomic DNA extraction from the blood cell samples was performed with the Qiagen DNeasy Blood Extraction Kit. Of note for this clone: What this receptor recognizes is not known. Qualities for individual bases were not recorded, and no much larger clone is one base off.

Here the chain combines TRBV6-1 and TRBJ1-1; the D gene is unclear. The TCR was taken from a man between 35 and 55 years old in good health and CMV-seronegative. What was sequenced was PBMCs. CDR3 protein: CASSEAGSMGTEAFF. The sequenced DNA: TGTGCCAGCAGTGAAGCCGGGAGTATGGGCACTGAAGCTTTCTTT.